This entry describes one T cell receptor (beta chain). The antigen it recognizes is unknown. No qualities accompany the bases; no much larger clone lies one base away. At the junction V is shortened by 1 base and J by 8 bases, with 10 bases in between. Reading from cysteine to phenylalanine, the CDR3 counts 14 amino acids. The kept DNA is CDR3 alone, 42 bases in frame from the first base. CDR1 and CDR2, per the germline V gene, are SGHTS and YDEGEE. In the prospective study, participants were roughly 18 to 100 years old, resided in approximately 25 geographic areas of the United States, and were enrolled through a virtual design. Cohort assignment in the prospective study relied on participant-reported clinical history from a screening survey and a study questionnaire. Recovered participants in ImmuneRACE Cohort 3 were defined as having two consecutive negative NP/OP PCR tests, clearance from a healthcare professional, or resolution of symptoms. Mobile phlebotomists in the prospective study collected whole blood, serum and a nasopharyngeal or oropharyngeal swab from every participant. Participants in the prospective study had the option to provide additional blood draws and questionnaires over a roughly two-month period. Prospective study blood samples were shipped either frozen or at room temperature before DNA extraction.

The sample is drawn from a study of blood T cell repertoires in COVID-19 (dated by TCRdb to 2020 to 2021). A note on the overall study: Samples covering the acute and convalescent phases of COVID-19 were provided by collaborators in the United States, Italy and Spain. Deeply sampled blood TCRbeta repertoires from subjects exposed to, actively infected with, or recovered from COVID-19 were included in the dataset. The samples were drawn from the first 160 participants of the ongoing ImmuneRACE study and from about 1,200 subjects provided by 6 global collaborators. Sample metadata almost always included a de-identified subject ID, COVID-19 status, age in years and sex. The material from the prospective study consisted of cDNA or gDNA derived from T cells, B-cell-depleted T cells, or PBMCs. HLA class I and class II types, where available, came from metadata supplied by the sample provider rather than from assay-based typing. The repertoires were released in a freely available public database intended as a resource for research on the immune response to SARS-CoV-2.

The immunoSEQ Assay, a bias-controlled multiplex PCR, was used to amplify TCRbeta CDR3 regions from genomic DNA. The authors' analysis ran thus. The number of nucleated cells in each sample was estimated by amplification of reference gene primers within the assay. To quantify the absolute abundance of each unique TCRbeta CDR3 rearrangement, sequence reads were collapsed and filtered. For each sample, productive Simpson clonality was calculated by taking the square root of Simpson's diversity index across productive rearrangements. In its TCRdb copy, this immuneACCESS table keeps in-frame sequences only and misses some clones. Where compared with another copy, unresolved V genes explain less than half of these, and the others have no known cause. The V and J calls and clone size were taken over from that table, and D and trimming were inferred from the DNA. The sample table contains over 150,000 clones; only one count was recorded for 75% to 90% of them. Clones ranked in the top ten supply 6.2% of the sample.

Here is what the overall study found, with its caveats: The quantity of clinical and demographic metadata differed by source and by participant and was supplied without curation.

What was sequenced was PBMCs or T cells enriched from blood (not recorded which). The source is a man between 35 and 55 years old who had recovered from COVID-19. The chain uses TRBV5-8 and TRBJ1-6; TRBD1 is a possible D gene, resting on 6 matching bases. In nucleotides, the sequence is TGTGCCAGCAGCTTGCAGGGGACGGATTCACCCCTCCACTTT. Translation gives CASSLQGTDSPLHF.